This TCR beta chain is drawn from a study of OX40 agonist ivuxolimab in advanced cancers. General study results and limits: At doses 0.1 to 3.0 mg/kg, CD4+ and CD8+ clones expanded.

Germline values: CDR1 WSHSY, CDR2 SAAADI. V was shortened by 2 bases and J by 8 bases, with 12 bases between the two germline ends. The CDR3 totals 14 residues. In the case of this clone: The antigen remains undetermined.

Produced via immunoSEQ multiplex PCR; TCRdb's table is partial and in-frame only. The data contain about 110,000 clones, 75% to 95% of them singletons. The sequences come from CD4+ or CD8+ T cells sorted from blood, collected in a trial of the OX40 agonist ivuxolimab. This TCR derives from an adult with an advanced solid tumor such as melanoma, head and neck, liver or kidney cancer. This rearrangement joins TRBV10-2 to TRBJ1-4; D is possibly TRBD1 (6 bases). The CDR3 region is CASSEVGGPEKLFF. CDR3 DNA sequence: TGCGCCAGCAGTGAGGTGGGGGGCCCGGAAAAACTGTTTTTT.